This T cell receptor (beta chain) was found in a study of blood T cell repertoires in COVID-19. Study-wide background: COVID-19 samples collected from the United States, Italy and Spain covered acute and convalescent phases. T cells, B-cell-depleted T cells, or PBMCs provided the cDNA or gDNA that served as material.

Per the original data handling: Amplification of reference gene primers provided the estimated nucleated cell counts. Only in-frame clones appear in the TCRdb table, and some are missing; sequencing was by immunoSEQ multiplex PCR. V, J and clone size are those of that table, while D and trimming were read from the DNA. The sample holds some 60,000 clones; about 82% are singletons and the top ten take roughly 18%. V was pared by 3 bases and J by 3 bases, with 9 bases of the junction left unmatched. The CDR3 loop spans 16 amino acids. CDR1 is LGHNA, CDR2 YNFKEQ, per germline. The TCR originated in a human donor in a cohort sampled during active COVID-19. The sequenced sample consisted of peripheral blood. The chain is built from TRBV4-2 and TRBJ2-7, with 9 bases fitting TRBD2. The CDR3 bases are TGTGCCAGCAGCCAGAGCTTAGCGGGGGCGATCTACGAGCAGTACTTC. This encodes CASSQSLAGAIYEQYF.